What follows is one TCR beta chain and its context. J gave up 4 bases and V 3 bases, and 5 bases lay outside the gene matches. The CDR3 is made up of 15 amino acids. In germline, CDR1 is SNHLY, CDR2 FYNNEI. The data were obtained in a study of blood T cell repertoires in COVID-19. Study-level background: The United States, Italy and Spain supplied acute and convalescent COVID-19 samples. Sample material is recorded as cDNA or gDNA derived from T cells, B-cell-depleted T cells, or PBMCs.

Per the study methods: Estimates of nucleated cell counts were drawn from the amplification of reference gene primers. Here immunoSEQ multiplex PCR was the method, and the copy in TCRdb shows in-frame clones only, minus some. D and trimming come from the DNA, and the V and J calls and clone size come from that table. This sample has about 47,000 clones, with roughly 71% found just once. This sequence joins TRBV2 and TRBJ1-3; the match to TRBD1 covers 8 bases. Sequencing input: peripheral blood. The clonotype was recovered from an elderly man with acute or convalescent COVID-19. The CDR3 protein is CASSDHRGFGNTIYF. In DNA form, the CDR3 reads TGTGCCAGCAGTGACCACAGGGGGTTCGGAAACACCATATATTTT.